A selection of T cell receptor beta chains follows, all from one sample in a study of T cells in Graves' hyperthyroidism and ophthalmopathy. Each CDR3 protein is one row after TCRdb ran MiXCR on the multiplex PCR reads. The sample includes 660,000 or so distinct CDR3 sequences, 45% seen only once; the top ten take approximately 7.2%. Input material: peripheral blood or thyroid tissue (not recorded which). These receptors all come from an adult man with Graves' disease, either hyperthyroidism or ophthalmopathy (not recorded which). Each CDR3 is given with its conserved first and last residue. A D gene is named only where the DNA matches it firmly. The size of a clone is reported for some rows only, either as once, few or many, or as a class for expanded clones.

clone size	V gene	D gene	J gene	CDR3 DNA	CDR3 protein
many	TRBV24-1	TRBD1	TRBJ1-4	TGTGCCTTCGACAGGGGGCAAAGTAATGAAAAACTGTTTTTT	CAFDRGQSNEKLFF
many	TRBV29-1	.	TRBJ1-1	TGCAGCGTTGAATCCTCGTCCTTCCTGAACACTGAAGCTTTCTTT	CSVESSSFLNTEAFF
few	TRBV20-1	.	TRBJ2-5	TGCAGTGCTAGAGTGCCCAGGGCGGAGACCCAGTACTTC	CSARVPRAETQYF
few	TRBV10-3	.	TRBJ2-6	TGTGCCATCAGTGAGTCAGGCGCTGGGGCCAACGTCCTGACTTTC	CAISESGAGANVLTF
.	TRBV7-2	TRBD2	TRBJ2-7	TGTGCCAGCAGACGAAAACTAGCGGGAGAATACGAGCAGTACTTC	CASRRKLAGEYEQYF
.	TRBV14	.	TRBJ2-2	TGTGCCAGCAGCCGATGGATAACCGGGGAGCTGTTTTTT	CASSRWITGELFF
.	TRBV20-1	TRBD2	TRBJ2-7	TGCAGTGCGATCAGCGGGAGGAGCTACGAGCAGTACTTC	CSAISGRSYEQYF
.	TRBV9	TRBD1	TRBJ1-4	TGTGCCAGCAGCGTAGCCGGGGGGACAGGGCGTGAAAAACTGTTTTTT	CASSVAGGTGREKLFF
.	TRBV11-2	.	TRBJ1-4	TGTGCCAGCAGCTTAAGTCAGGGAGGGAGTAAACTGTTTTTT	CASSLSQGGSKLFF
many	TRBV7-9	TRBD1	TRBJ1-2	TGTGCCAGCAGTCTCGGGACAGTCTATGGCTACACCTTC	CASSLGTVYGYTF
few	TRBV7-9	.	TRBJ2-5	TGTGCCAGCAGCGATCCCCGGACGGGCGCCCAAGAGACCCAGTACTTC	CASSDPRTGAQETQYF
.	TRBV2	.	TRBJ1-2	TGTGCCAGCCGATTCTATGGCTACACCTTC	CASRFYGYTF
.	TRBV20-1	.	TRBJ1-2	TGCAGTGCTAGAGTGCTAGAGGCGGCGGGGGGGTCGGGCTACACCTTC	CSARVLEAAGGSGYTF
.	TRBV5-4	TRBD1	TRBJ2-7	TGTGCCAGCACTGGGACAGGTGACACCTACGAGCAGTACTTC	CASTGTGDTYEQYF
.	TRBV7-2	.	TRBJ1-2	TGTGCCAGCCCCTCTTCTGGCTATGGCTACACCTTC	CASPSSGYGYTF
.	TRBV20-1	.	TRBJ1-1	TGCAGTGCTAGAGATTCCGATCTGTTAAACACTGAAGCTTTCTTT	CSARDSDLLNTEAFF
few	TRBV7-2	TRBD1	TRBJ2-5	TGTGCCAGCAGCTACGACAGGGGACTCTTAGAGACCCAGTACTTC	CASSYDRGLLETQYF
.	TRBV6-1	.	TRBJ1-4	TGTGCCAGCAGTTACGAGGGAGGAAAACTGTTTTTT	CASSYEGGKLFF
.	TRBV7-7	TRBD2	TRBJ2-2	TGTGCTAGCAGCTTAAGGACCTGGACTAGCGGGGAGCTGTTTTTT	CASSLRTWTSGELFF
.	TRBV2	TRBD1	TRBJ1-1	TGTGCCAGCGTGGGGACAGGGATGAACACTGAAGCTTTCTTT	CASVGTGMNTEAFF
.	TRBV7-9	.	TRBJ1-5	TGTGCCAGCAGACTTCCCCATAGTCCCGGTCAGCCCCAGCATTTT	CASRLPHSPGQPQHF
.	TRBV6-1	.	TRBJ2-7	TGTGCCAGCAGTCAAGCCGTTTCCTCCTACGAGCAGTACTTC	CASSQAVSSYEQYF
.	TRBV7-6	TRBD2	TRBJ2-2	TGTGCCTGGGTAGGGCGACTAGCGGGAACAGGGGAGCTGTTTTTT	CAWVGRLAGTGELFF
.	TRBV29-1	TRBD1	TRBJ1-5	TGCAGCGTCGGGACAGGGGGACTGGTAGGTCAGCCCCAGCATTTT	CSVGTGGLVGQPQHF
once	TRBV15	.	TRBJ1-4	TGTGCCACCAGCAGTGCACCGGACAGTATTAATGAAAAACTGTTTTTT	CATSSAPDSINEKLFF
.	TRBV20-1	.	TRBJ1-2	TGCAGTGCCCCGACCCCGGGGTGGGACTATGGCTACACCTTC	CSAPTPGWDYGYTF
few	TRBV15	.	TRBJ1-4	TGTGCCACCAGCAGAGATCCGGGGTCCATTAATGAAAAACTGTTTTTT	CATSRDPGSINEKLFF
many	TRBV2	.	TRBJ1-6	TGTGCCAGCGGCACTTTGAATTCACCCCTCCACTTT	CASGTLNSPLHF
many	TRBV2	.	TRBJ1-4	TGTGCCAGCTTGATCACCAATGAAAAACTGTTTTTT	CASLITNEKLFF
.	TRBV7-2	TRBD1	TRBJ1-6	TGTGCCAGCAGCTGGAGACAGGGGGCGAATTCACCCCTCCACTTT	CASSWRQGANSPLHF
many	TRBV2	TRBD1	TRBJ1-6	TGTGCCAGCAGTGCTCGGACAGGGGATAATTCACCCCTCCACTTT	CASSARTGDNSPLHF
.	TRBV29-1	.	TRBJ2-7	TGCAGCGTTGAATCAAACTTGGACGGGTCCTACGAGCAGTACTTC	CSVESNLDGSYEQYF
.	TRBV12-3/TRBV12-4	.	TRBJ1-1	TGTGCCAGCAGTTTTTCAGCTACTGAAGCTTTCTTT	CASSFSATEAFF
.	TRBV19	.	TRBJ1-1	TGTTCCAGTAGTACCACCCAAGGAGGTGAAGCTTTCTTT	CSSSTTQGGEAFF
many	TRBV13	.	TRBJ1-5	TGTGCCAGCAGCTTGTATGGCGATAGCAATCAGCCCCAGCATTTT	CASSLYGDSNQPQHF
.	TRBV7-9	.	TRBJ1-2	TGTGTCAGCAGCTTATCGGGCGCGGACAAGATCTATGGCTACACCTTC	CVSSLSGADKIYGYTF
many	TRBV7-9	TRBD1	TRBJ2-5	TGTGCCAGCAGCTTCCCCAGACAGGGGAGAGAGACCCAGTACTTC	CASSFPRQGRETQYF
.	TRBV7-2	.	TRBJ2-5	TGTGCCAGCAGCGCCACCGGGCGAGTAGAGACCCAGTACTTC	CASSATGRVETQYF
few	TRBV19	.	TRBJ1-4	TGTGCCAGTAGTATCGCCAGGGGAGTTAGGGAAAAACTGTTTTTT	CASSIARGVREKLFF
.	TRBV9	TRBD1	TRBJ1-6	TGTGCCAGCAGCGTAATGACAGGGGATTCACCCCTCCACTTT	CASSVMTGDSPLHF
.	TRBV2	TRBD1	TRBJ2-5	TGTGCCAGCAGAGCCTCGGTGGGGACAGGGATGGCGACCCAGTACTTC	CASRASVGTGMATQYF
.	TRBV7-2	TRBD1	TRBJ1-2	TGTGCCAGCAGCTCCTTGACAGGGGTTATTGGTGGCTACACCTTC	CASSSLTGVIGGYTF
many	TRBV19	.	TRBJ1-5	TGTGCCAGTAGTTTGGGGCAGGAACAGCCCCAGCATTTT	CASSLGQEQPQHF
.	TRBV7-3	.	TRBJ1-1	TGTGCCAGCTCACAGAACAACAGGGACGCTGAAGCTTTCTTT	CASSQNNRDAEAFF
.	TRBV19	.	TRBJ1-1	TGTGCCAGTACCATAAGGCGGGGATCCGCTGAAGCTTTCTTT	CASTIRRGSAEAFF
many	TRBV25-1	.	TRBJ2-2	TGTGCCAGCAGTGAATTGTACTACACCGGGGAGCTGTTTTTT	CASSELYYTGELFF
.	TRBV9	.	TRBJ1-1	TGTGCCAGCAGCGTAGATTTTACGGCAGAAGCTTTCTTT	CASSVDFTAEAFF
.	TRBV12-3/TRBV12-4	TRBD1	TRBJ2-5	TGTGCCAGCAGTTTACCGGGACAGGGGAGGGAGACCCAGTACTTC	CASSLPGQGRETQYF
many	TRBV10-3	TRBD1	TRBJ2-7	TGTGCCATCAGTGGGGACAGGGATCGGTACGAGCAGTACTTC	CAISGDRDRYEQYF
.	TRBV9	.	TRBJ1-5	TGTGCCAGCAGCGTAGGAGGGTTCAATCAGCCCCAGCATTTT	CASSVGGFNQPQHF
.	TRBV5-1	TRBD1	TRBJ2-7	TGCGCCAGCAGCTTTTCTGGGACAGTCGCCTACGAGCAGTACTTC	CASSFSGTVAYEQYF
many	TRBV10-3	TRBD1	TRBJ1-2	TGTGCCATCAGCCCGGACAGGGGGGACTATGGCTACACCTTC	CAISPDRGDYGYTF
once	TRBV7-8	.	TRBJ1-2	TGTGCCAGCAGTACCCTGGGGGGCTATGGCTACACCTTC	CASSTLGGYGYTF
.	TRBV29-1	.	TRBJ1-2	TGCAGCGGGGGATCGGGCTATGGCTACACCTTC	CSGGSGYGYTF
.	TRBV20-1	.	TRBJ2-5	TGCAGTGCTGAAGACGGGTTGGAGGAGACCCAGTACTTC	CSAEDGLEETQYF